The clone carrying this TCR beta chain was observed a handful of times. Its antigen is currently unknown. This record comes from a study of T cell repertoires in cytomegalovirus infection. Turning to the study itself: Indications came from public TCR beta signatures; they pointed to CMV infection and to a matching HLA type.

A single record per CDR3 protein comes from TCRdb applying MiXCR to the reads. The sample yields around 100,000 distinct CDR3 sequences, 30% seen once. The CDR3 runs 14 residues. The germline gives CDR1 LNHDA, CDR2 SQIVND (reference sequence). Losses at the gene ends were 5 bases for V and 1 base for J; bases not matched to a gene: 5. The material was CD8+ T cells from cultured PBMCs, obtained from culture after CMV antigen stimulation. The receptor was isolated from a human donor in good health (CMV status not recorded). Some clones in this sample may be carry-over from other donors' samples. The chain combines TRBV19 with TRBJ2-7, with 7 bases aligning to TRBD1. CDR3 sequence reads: CASSPRDSSYEQYF. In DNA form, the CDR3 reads TGTGCCAGTAGTCCGAGGGACAGTTCCTACGAGCAGTACTTC. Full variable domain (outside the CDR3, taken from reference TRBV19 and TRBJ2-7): DGGITQSPKYLFRKEGQNVTLSCEQNLNHDAMYWYRQDPGQGLRLIYYSQIVNDFQKGDIAEGYSVSREKKESFPLTVTSAQKNPTAFYLCASSPRDSSYEQYFGPGTRLTVT.